This T cell receptor (beta chain) was obtained from a study of T cells in Graves' hyperthyroidism and ophthalmopathy. Researchers barred patients who had uncontrolled infection, other autoimmune disease, pregnancy or lactation. From RNA transcripts, TCR beta CDR3 regions were amplified. First-round RT-PCR with HTBI primers amplified the TCR CDR3 region. TCRdb used MiXCR to reprocess the multiplex PCR reads, holding one entry per CDR3 protein. The sample has 620,000 or so distinct CDR3 sequences, around 13% seen once; the top ten hold around 13%. The ends were cut back, 1 base at V and 4 bases at J, with 17 bases in the middle. CDR1 is MGHRA, CDR2 YSYEKL, per germline. This CDR3 has 16 residues.

The gene calls are TRBV4-1 and TRBJ2-7; possible D gene TRBD2, 5 bases. This TCR was sampled from a woman aged 50 to 60 with Graves' ophthalmopathy. Sequencing input: blood. The CDR3 is CASSQVAGLAPYEQYF. The CDR3 nucleotides read TGCGCCAGCAGCCAAGTCGCCGGGCTAGCCCCATACGAGCAGTACTTC.